One sample yielded the 15 T cell receptor beta chains listed below, sequenced in a study of a mutant IDH1 vaccine in newly diagnosed glioma. The time point: baseline, week 1 (first vaccination visit). Noted treatment: pre-vaccination baseline after standard-of-care therapy. The protocol was immunoSEQ multiplex PCR, while the TCRdb copy is restricted to in-frame clones and leaves out a portion. The sample shows tens of thousands of clones, less than 85% of them seen only once. Sequencing was performed on PBMCs, taken from a glioma patient treated with radiotherapy, temozolomide or both. The receptors come from a man aged 50 to 59 with glioma.

The chain is built from TRBV5-8 and TRBJ2-2, with no clear D. This CDR3 region has 14 residues. V was pared by 4 bases and J by 5 bases, with 12 bases between. Germline assignment: CDR1 SGHTS and CDR2 YDEGEE. This chain's CDR3 is CASSRQLMTGELFF. CDR3 in DNA: TGTGCCAGCAGCCGCCAATTGATGACCGGGGAGCTGTTTTTT. The full variable domain, completed using reference TRBV5-8 and TRBJ2-2, is EAGVTQSPTHLIKTRGQQATLRCSPISGHTSVYWYQQALGLGLQFLLWYDEGEERNRGNFPPRFSGRQFPNYSSELNVNALELEDSALYLCASSRQLMTGELFFGEGSRLTVL.

The gene calls are TRBV19 and TRBJ2-1; 8 bases are a match to TRBD2. The CDR3 contains 16 residues. J gave up 4 bases and V 5 bases, and 10 bases lay outside the gene matches. Germline values: CDR1 LNHDA, CDR2 SQIVND (reference sequence). The CDR3 loop is CASSPAGTRGYNEQFF. CDR3 nucleotide sequence: TGTGCCAGTAGTCCCGCCGGGACTAGGGGGTACAATGAGCAGTTCTTC.

The CDR3 DNA sequence: TGTGCCAGCTCACCGACGGAATCCTCTTATAGCAATCAGCCCCAGCATTTT. Translating gives CASSPTESSYSNQPQHF. The chain couples TRBV18 to TRBJ1-5; D gene uncertain. CDR3 length equals 17 residues. Trimming cost V 3 bases and J 0 bases, with 15 bases left between them. Germline V gene sequence: CDR1 KGHSH, CDR2 LQKENI.

This chain joins TRBV4-1 and TRBJ1-6; 10 nucleotides align to TRBD1. V trimming: 1 base; J trimming: 10 bases; junction bases outside the gene matches: 7. The CDR3 sequence is 16 residues long. CDR1 and CDR2 from the germline V gene are MGHRA and YSYEKL. In DNA form, the CDR3 reads TGCGCCAGCAGCCAAGGGGACAGGGGAATCGGATCACCCCTCCACTTT. Translated, it gives CASSQGDRGIGSPLHF.

The rearrangement joins TRBV5-1 to TRBJ2-3, with TRBD1 identical over 7 bases. The CDR3 sequence is 15 residues long. CDR1 is SGHRS, CDR2 YFSETQ, per germline. V lost 2 bases, J lost 0 bases, and 3 bases stayed unmatched. CDR3 residues: CASSFEGASTDTQYF. The CDR3 region has the DNA TGCGCCAGCAGCTTCGAGGGGGCTAGCACAGATACGCAGTATTTT.

The gene calls are TRBV18 and TRBJ1-1, with no clear D. Per the germline V gene, CDR1 is KGHSH and CDR2 is LQKENI. Deletions cut 4 bases from V and 7 bases from J, with 10 bases between. The CDR3 extends over 12 amino acids. CDR3 sequence reads: CASSLSVREAFF. The CDR3 bases are TGTGCCAGCTCACTCTCTGTACGTGAAGCTTTCTTT.

V is TRBV7-2 and J is TRBJ2-5; D not certain. This CDR3 spans 15 amino acids. V shed 0 bases and J shed 4 bases, with 12 bases lying between them. In germline, CDR1 is SGHTA, CDR2 FQGNSA. The CDR3 protein is CASSLASRKGETQYF. The CDR3 region has the DNA TGTGCCAGCAGCTTAGCAAGTAGGAAGGGAGAGACCCAGTACTTC.

CDR3 coding DNA: TGCGCCAGCAGCTTGCAGGGGAGTGGTGAAAAACTGTTTTTT. Translating it yields CASSLQGSGEKLFF. This chain links TRBV5-1 with TRBJ1-4; D might be TRBD1 (6 bases). Trimming took off 1 base at V and 7 bases at J, with 11 bases between the two ends. Germline V lookup: CDR1 SGHRS, CDR2 YFSETQ. This CDR3 is built from 14 residues. Variable domain in full (rest from reference TRBV5-1 and TRBJ1-4): KAGVTQTPRYLIKTRGQQVTLSCSPISGHRSVSWYQQTPGQGLQFLFEYFSETQRNKGNFPGRFSGRQFSNSRSEMNVSTLELGDSALYLCASSLQGSGEKLFFGSGTQLSVL.

The rearrangement joins TRBV6-1 to TRBJ1-2; TRBD1 agrees at 8 bases. Germline V lookup: CDR1 MNHNS, CDR2 SASEGT. CDR3 size: 16 residues. V was pared by 2 bases and J by 4 bases, with 9 bases of the junction left unmatched. The CDR3 loop is CASSELSGGEAYGYTF. The CDR3 nucleotides read TGTGCCAGCAGTGAACTTTCAGGGGGCGAGGCCTATGGCTACACCTTC.

The chain employs TRBV10-3 and TRBJ1-5; weak D call: TRBD1 (5 bases). Trimming removed 11 bases at V and 1 base at J, with 12 bases between. This CDR3 has 13 amino acids. Germline CDR1 reads ENHRY; CDR2 reads SYGVKD. In nucleotides, the CDR3 is TGTGCCTCCAAGGGGCAGAGCAATCAGCCCCAGCATTTT. Protein sequence: CASKGQSNQPQHF.

A single count supports this clone. V is TRBV5-1 and J is TRBJ1-2, with TRBD1 identical over 10 bases. V was pared by 4 bases and J by 4 bases, with 4 bases of the junction left unmatched. Germline assignment: CDR1 SGHRS and CDR2 YFSETQ. The CDR3 is 14 residues long. The CDR3 loop reads CASSPGQGVYGYTF. The CDR3 DNA sequence: TGCGCCAGCAGCCCCGGACAGGGGGTCTATGGCTACACCTTC. Full variable domain (missing parts from reference TRBV5-1 and TRBJ1-2): KAGVTQTPRYLIKTRGQQVTLSCSPISGHRSVSWYQQTPGQGLQFLFEYFSETQRNKGNFPGRFSGRQFSNSRSEMNVSTLELGDSALYLCASSPGQGVYGYTFGSGTRLTVV.

This clone came up once. The chain joins TRBV25-1 to TRBJ2-7; weak D call: TRBD1 (6 bases). CDR3 length: 12 amino acids. V was shortened by 6 bases and J by 0 bases, with 6 bases between the two germline ends. Germline CDR1 MGHDK, CDR2 SYGVNS. CDR3: CASSRGSYEQYF. The CDR3 coding sequence is TGTGCCAGCAGCAGGGGCTCCTACGAGCAGTACTTC.

This clone appeared a few times. V is TRBV13 and J is TRBJ1-4; tentative D call: TRBD1 (5 bases). The germline V gene encodes CDR1 PRHDT and CDR2 FYEKMQ (reference sequence). V lost 4 bases and J 7 bases, leaving 7 bases between the germline ends. The CDR3 spans 12 residues. The CDR3: CASSSGTEKLFF. In DNA, the CDR3 is TGTGCCAGCAGCTCTGGGACTGAAAAACTGTTTTTT.

This chain joins TRBV7-8 and TRBJ2-7, with 10 bases identical to TRBD1. Losses at the gene ends were 5 bases for V and 0 bases for J; bases not matched to a gene: 16. The germline V gene has CDR1 SGHVS and CDR2 FQNEAQ. The CDR3 sequence is 19 residues long. CDR3 sequence (DNA): TGTGCCAGCAGCCGTCCGGGACAGGGGAAGCGGGGAGCCTCCTACGAGCAGTACTTC. It specifies CASSRPGQGKRGASYEQYF.

The rearrangement links TRBV30 to TRBJ1-3; D ambiguous. The CDR3 runs 13 residues. With 8 bases removed from V and 4 bases from J, the gap between germline ends came to 15 bases. CDR1 and CDR2 (germline): GTSNPN, SVGIG (reference sequence). The CDR3 spells CAGTGPGGNTIYF. DNA of the CDR3: TGTGCCGGCACCGGACCGGGGGGAAACACCATATATTTT.